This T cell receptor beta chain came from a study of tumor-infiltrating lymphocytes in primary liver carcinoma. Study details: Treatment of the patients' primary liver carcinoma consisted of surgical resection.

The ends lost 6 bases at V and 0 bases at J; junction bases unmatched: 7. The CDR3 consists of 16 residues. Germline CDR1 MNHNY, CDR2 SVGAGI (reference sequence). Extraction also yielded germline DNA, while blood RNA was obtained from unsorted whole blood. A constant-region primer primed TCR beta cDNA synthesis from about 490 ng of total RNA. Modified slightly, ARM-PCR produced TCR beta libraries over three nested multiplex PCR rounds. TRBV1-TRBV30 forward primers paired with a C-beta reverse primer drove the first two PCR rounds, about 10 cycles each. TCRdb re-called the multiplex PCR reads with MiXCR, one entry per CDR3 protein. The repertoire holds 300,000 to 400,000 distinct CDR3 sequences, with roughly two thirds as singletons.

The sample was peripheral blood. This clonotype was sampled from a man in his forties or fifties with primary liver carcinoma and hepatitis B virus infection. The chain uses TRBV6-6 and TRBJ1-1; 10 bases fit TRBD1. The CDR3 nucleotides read TGTGCCAGCAGGCCCGACAGGGGGCATTTGAACACTGAAGCTTTCTTT. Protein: CASRPDRGHLNTEAFF.